This T cell receptor (beta chain) is from a study of OX40 agonist ivuxolimab in advanced cancers. Study conclusions and caveats: Within 6 weeks, CD4+ and CD8+ blood T cells expanded clonally at 0.1 to 3.0 mg/kg. Normalized expansion of T-cell clones was also low for some nonresponders.

For this clone: Its antigen is unknown.

The protocol was immunoSEQ multiplex PCR, while the TCRdb copy is restricted to in-frame clones and leaves out a portion. Of approximately 74,000 clones in the sample, 75% to 95% are singletons; the top ten hold roughly 0.5%. CDR3 length: 16 amino acids. Germline trimming cut 5 bases from V and 5 bases from J; bases unmatched to any gene: 10. Per germline, CDR1 SGHTA and CDR2 FQGNSA. This clonotype originated in an adult with an advanced solid tumor such as melanoma, head and neck, liver or kidney cancer. Sequenced here: CD4+ or CD8+ T cells sorted from blood, sampled in a trial of the OX40 agonist ivuxolimab. The V call is TRBV7-2, the J call TRBJ1-4; TRBD1 aligns across 8 bases. The CDR3 region is CASSRLGTGENEKLFF. The DNA of the CDR3 is TGTGCCAGCAGCCGGCTCGGGACAGGAGAAAATGAAAAACTGTTTTTT.